A selection of T cell receptor beta chains follows, all from one sample in a study of T cells after yellow fever vaccination. TCRdb fed the 5' RACE reads into MiXCR, producing one record per CDR3 protein. Here the sample spans 350,000 to 550,000 distinct CDR3 sequences, over 15% being singletons. Sample: PBMCs, taken before the yellow fever booster vaccination. These receptors all stem from a man between 18 and 35 years old who received the YFV17D yellow fever vaccine. Both conserved end residues are trimmed from each CDR3. A D gene is named only where the DNA matches it firmly. Clone size, where shown, is once, few, many, or a class for clones that have expanded.

>TRBV5-1|few|TRBJ2-1|NA
ASSPDYNEQF
>TRBV6-2/TRBV6-3|few|TRBJ2-7|TRBD1
ASRDSYSYEQY
>TRBV9|NA|TRBJ1-6|TRBD1
ASSARGQGDNSPLH
>TRBV20-1|NA|TRBJ2-4|TRBD1
SAPFAGQEKNIQY
>TRBV4-1|NA|TRBJ2-3|NA
ASSQENGGADTQY
>TRBV5-5|NA|TRBJ1-5|NA
ASSWGLGRGGQPQH
>TRBV5-4|few|TRBJ2-1|NA
ASSLQGTRNNEQF
>TRBV11-2|NA|TRBJ1-2|NA
ASSSINGFLDGYT
>TRBV7-6|NA|TRBJ1-1|NA
ASSLQGSEAF
>TRBV5-5|many|TRBJ1-1|NA
ASGRGGEAF
>TRBV11-3|NA|TRBJ2-3|NA
ASSQGDNTDTQY
>TRBV6-5|NA|TRBJ2-2|NA
ASSYSPVRTGELF
>TRBV6-5|few|TRBJ2-7|TRBD1
ASSYRGLAYEQY
>TRBV4-3|few|TRBJ1-5|NA
ASSLGRVVQPQH
>TRBV7-9|few|TRBJ1-1|NA
ASSRVWEAGVNTEAF
>TRBV6-2/TRBV6-3|NA|TRBJ1-1|NA
ASRGRTVKNTEAF
>TRBV7-2|many|TRBJ2-1|NA
ASSSLVGEQF
>TRBV10-3|few|TRBJ2-7|NA
AISSDYEQY
>TRBV6-2/TRBV6-3|few|TRBJ2-3|NA
ASNPWGGPDTQY
>TRBV6-6|NA|TRBJ2-1|TRBD2
ASSPRPGLQYNEQF
>TRBV6-2/TRBV6-3|NA|TRBJ2-2|TRBD1
ASSYWTGSTGELF
>TRBV5-1|NA|TRBJ1-5|NA
ASSLEAGFSQPQH
>TRBV5-1|NA|TRBJ2-1|TRBD2
ASSFGAGGTFYEQF
>TRBV5-5|few|TRBJ2-5|NA
ASSLRLAGYSGETQY
>TRBV5-1|NA|TRBJ2-1|TRBD2
ASNWAASGGNEQF
>TRBV5-1|NA|TRBJ1-1|TRBD1
ASSLGAGGQGIPF
>TRBV4-1|many|TRBJ2-5|TRBD2
ASSQDPNLAGGQETQY
>TRBV4-3|few|TRBJ1-6|NA
ASSQESNRISPLH
>TRBV9|few|TRBJ1-1|NA
ASSVALGVTEAF
>TRBV18|few|TRBJ1-1|TRBD1
ASSRGQDRNEAF
>TRBV7-2|NA|TRBJ2-3|NA
ASKRGDTDTQY
>TRBV30|NA|TRBJ2-7|TRBD1
AWKVRQGYEQY
>TRBV7-7|few|TRBJ1-4|NA
ASSLELPGRRNEKLF
>TRBV5-1|NA|TRBJ2-5|NA
ASSRIPHQETQY
>TRBV5-4|few|TRBJ2-6|NA
ASSFGPGTNVLT
>TRBV20-1|few|TRBJ2-7|NA
SAWTPGQSYEQY
>TRBV7-8|few|TRBJ1-2|NA
ASSLGGLGYGYT
>TRBV9|few|TRBJ1-5|TRBD1
ASSQTGDSNQPQH
>TRBV6-5|NA|TRBJ1-1|NA
ASSYSTAAYEAF
>TRBV7-2|NA|TRBJ2-5|TRBD1
ASSLGGQKETQY
>TRBV4-3|few|TRBJ2-3|NA
ASSQEGRIPDTQY
>TRBV7-2|many|TRBJ2-7|NA
ASSFRISSYEQY
>TRBV20-1|NA|TRBJ1-3|NA
SAPFGTAGNTIY
>TRBV5-1|NA|TRBJ1-1|NA
ASSFAGDRTEAF
>TRBV5-1|few|TRBJ1-1|TRBD1
ASSDRVGDRAF
>TRBV20-1|NA|TRBJ2-1|TRBD2
SASGLAGGSHEQF
>TRBV9|many|TRBJ1-1|NA
ASSATTENTEAF
>TRBV6-6|NA|TRBJ2-7|NA
ASSPQVFEQY
>TRBV9|few|TRBJ1-5|NA
ASSVGRDQPQH
>TRBV11-1|many|TRBJ2-1|TRBD2
ASSLTLAGDNEQF
>TRBV7-2|once|TRBJ2-2|NA
ASSLARGPGELF
>TRBV7-8|few|TRBJ2-2|NA
ASSLASRVRTGELF
>TRBV20-1|NA|TRBJ2-5|NA
SASTGDEKTQY